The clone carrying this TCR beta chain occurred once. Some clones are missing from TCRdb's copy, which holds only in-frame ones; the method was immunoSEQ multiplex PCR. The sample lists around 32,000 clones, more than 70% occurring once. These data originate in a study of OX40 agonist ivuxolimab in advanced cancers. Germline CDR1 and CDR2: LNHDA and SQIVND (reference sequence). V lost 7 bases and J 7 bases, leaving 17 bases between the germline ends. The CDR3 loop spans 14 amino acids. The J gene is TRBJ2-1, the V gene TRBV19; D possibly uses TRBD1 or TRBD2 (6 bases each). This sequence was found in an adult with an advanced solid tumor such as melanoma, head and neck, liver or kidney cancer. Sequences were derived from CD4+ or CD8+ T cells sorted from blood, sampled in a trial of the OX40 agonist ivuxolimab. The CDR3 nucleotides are TGTGCCAGTACCCTGGGGGGCCGGTTTAATGAGCAGTTCTTC. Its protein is CASTLGGRFNEQFF. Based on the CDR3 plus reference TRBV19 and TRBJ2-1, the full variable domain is DGGITQSPKYLFRKEGQNVTLSCEQNLNHDAMYWYRQDPGQGLRLIYYSQIVNDFQKGDIAEGYSVSREKKESFPLTVTSAQKNPTAFYLCASTLGGRFNEQFFGPGTRLTVL.